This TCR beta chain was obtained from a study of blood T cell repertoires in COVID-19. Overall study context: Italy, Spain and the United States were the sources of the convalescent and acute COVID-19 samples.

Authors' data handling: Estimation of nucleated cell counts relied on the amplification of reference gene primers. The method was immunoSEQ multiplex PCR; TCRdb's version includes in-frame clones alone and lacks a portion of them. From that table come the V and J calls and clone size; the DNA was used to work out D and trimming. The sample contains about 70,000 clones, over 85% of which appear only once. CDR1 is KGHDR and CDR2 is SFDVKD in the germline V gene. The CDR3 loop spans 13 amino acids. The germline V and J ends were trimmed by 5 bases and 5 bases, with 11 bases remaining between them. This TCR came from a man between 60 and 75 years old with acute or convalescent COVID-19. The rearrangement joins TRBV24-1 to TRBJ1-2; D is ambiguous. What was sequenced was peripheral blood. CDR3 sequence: CATSGLEGYGYTF. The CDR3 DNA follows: TGTGCCACCAGTGGCTTAGAGGGTTATGGCTACACCTTC.